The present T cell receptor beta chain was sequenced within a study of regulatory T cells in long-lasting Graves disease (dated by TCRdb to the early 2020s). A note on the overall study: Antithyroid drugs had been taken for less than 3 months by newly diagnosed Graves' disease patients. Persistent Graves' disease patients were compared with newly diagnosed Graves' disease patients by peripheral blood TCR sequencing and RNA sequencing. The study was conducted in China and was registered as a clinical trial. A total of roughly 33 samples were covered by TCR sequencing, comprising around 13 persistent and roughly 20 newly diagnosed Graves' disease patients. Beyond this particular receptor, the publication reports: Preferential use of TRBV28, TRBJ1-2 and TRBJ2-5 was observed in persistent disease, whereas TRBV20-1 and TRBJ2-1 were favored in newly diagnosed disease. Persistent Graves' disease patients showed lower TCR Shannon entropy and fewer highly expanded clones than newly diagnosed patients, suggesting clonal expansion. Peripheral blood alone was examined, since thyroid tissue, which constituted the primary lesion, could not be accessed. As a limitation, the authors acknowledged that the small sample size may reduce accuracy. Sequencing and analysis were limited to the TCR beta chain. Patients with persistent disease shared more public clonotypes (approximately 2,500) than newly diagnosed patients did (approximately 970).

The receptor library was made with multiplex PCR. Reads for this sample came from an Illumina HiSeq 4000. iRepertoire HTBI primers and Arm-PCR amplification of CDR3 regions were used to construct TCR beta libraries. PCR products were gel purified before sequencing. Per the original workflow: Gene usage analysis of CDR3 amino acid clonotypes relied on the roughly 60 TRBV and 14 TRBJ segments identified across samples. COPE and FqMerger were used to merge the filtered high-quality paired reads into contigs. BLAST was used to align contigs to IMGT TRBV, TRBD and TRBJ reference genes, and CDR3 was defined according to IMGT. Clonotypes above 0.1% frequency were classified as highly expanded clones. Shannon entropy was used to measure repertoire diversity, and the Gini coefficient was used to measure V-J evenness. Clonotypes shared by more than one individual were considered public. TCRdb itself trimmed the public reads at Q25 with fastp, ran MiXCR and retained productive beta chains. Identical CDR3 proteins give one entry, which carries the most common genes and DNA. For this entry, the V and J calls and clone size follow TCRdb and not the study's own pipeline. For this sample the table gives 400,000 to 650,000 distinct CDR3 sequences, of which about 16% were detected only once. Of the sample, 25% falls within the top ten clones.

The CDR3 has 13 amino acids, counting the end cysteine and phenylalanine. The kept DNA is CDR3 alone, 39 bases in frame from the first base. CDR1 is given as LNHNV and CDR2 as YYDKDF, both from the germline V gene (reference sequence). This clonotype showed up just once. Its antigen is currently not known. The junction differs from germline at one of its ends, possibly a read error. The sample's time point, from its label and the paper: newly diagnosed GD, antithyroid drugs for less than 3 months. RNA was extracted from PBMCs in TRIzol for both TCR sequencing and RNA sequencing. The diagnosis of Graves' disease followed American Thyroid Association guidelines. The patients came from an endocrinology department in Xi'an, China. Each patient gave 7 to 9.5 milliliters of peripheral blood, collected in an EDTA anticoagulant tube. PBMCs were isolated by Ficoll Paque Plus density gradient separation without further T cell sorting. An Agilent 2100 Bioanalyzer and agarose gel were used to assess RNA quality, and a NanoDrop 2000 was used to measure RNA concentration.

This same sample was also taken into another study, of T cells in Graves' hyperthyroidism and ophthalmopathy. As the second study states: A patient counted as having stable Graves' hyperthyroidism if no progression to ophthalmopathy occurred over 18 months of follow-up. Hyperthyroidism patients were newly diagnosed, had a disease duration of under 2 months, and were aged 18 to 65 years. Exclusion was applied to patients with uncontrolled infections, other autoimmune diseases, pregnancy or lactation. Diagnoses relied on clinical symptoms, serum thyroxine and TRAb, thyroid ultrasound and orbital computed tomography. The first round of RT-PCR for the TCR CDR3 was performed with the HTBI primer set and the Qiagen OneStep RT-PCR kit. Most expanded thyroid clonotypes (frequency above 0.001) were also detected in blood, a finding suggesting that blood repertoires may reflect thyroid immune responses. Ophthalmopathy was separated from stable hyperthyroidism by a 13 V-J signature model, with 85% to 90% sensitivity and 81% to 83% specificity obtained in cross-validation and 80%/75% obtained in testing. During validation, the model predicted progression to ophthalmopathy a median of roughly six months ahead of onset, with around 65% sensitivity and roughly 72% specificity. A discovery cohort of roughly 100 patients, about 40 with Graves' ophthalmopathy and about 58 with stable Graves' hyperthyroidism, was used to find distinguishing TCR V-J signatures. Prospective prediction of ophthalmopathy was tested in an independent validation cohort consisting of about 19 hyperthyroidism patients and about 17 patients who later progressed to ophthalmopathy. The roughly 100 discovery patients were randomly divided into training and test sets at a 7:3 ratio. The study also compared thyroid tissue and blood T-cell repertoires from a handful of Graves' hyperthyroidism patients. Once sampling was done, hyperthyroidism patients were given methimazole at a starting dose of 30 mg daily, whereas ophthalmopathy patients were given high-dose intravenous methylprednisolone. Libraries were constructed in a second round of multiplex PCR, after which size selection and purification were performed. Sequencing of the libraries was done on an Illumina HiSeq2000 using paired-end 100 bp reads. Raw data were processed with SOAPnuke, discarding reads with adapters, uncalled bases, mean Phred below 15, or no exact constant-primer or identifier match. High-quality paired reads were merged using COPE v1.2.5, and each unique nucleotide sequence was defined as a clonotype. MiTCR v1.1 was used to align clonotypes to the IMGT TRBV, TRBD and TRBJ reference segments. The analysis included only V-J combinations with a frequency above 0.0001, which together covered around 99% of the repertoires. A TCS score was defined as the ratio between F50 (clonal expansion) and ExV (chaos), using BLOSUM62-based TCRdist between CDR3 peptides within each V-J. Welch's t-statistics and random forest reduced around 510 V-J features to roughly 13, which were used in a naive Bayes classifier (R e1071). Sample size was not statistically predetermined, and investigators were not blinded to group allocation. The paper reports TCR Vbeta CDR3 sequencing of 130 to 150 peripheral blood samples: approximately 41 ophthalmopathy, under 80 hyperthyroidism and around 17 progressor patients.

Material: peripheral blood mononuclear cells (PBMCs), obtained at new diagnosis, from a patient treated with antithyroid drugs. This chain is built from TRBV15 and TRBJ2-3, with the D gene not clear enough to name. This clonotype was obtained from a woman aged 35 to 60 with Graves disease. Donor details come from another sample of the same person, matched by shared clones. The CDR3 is CASSNPLYRTQYF. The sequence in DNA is TGTGCCAGCAGCAATCCCTTGTATAGGACGCAGTATTTT.